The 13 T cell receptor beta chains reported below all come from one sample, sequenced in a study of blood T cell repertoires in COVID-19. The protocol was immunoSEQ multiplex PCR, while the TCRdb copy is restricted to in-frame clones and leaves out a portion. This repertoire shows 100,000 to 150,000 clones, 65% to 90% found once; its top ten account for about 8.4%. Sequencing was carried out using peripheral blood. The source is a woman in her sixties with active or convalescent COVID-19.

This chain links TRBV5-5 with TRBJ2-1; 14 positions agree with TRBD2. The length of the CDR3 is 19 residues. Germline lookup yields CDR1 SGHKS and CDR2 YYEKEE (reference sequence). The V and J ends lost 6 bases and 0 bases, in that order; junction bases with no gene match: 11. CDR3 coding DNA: TGTGCCAGCAACGCATGGGGACTAGCGGGGGCGAGCTCCTACAATGAGCAGTTCTTC. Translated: CASNAWGLAGASSYNEQFF. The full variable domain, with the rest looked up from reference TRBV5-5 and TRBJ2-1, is DAGVTQSPTHLIKTRGQQVTLRCSPISGHKSVSWYQQVLGQGPQFIFQYYEKEERGRGNFPDRFSARQFPNYSSELNVNALLLGDSALYLCASNAWGLAGASSYNEQFFGPGTRLTVL.

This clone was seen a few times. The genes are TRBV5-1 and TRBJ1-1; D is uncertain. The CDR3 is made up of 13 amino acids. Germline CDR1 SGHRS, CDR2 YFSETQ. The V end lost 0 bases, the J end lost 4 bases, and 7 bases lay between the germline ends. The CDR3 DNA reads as TGCGCCAGCAGCTTGGCGGGAGCCACTGAAGCTTTCTTT. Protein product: CASSLAGATEAFF.

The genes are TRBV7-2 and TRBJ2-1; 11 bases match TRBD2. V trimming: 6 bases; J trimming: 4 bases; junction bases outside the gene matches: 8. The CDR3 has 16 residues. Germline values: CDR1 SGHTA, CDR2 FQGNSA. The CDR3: CASSWNSGGAYNEQFF. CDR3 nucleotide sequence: TGTGCCAGCAGTTGGAATAGCGGGGGGGCTTACAATGAGCAGTTCTTC.

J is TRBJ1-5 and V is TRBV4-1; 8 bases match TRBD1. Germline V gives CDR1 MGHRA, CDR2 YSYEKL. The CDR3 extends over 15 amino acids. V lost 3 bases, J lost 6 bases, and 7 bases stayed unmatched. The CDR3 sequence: CASSQDRDRGQPQHF. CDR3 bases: TGCGCCAGCAGCCAGGACAGGGACCGGGGTCAGCCCCAGCATTTT.

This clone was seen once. The CDR3 nucleotides read TGTGCCACCAGTGATCCAACGAAGGGGGCCCGGGAGCTGTTTTTT. This encodes CATSDPTKGARELFF. This chain links TRBV24-1 with TRBJ2-2; 7 bases map to TRBD1. V trimming: 3 bases; J trimming: 9 bases; junction bases outside the gene matches: 9. The CDR3 covers 15 residues. Germline V lookup: CDR1 KGHDR, CDR2 SFDVKD.

The CDR3 coding sequence is TGTGCCAGCAGTTTATCCGACTGGAACACCATATATTTT. It translates to CASSLSDWNTIYF. The chain recombines TRBV28 with TRBJ1-3; D call uncertain. Germline CDR1 MDHEN, CDR2 SYDVKM. With 1 base removed from V and 7 bases from J, the gap between germline ends came to 8 bases. There are 13 residues in the CDR3.

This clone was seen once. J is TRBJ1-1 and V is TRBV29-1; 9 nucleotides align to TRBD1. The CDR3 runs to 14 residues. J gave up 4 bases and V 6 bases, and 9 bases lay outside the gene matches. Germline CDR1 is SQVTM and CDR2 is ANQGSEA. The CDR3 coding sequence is TGCAGCGTCCAGAGACAGGGGGGCGGCACTGAAGCTTTCTTT. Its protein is CSVQRQGGGTEAFF.

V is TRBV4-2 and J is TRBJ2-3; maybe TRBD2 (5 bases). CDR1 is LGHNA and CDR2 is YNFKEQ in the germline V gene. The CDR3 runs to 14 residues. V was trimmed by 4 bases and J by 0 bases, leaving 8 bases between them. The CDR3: CASSRADSTDTQYF. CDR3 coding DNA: TGTGCCAGCAGCCGAGCGGACAGCACAGATACGCAGTATTTT.

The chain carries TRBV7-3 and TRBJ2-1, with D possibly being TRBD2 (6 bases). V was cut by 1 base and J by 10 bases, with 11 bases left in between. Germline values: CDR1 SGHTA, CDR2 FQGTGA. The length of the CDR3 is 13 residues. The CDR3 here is CASSLIRAGEQFF. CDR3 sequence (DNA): TGTGCCAGCAGCTTAATCCGGGCGGGGGAGCAGTTCTTC.

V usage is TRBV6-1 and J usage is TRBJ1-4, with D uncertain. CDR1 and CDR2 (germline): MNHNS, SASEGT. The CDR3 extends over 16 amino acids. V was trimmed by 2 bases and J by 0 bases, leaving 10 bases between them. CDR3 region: CASSESVRATNEKLFF. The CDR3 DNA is TGTGCCAGCAGTGAAAGTGTGCGCGCAACTAATGAAAAACTGTTTTTT.

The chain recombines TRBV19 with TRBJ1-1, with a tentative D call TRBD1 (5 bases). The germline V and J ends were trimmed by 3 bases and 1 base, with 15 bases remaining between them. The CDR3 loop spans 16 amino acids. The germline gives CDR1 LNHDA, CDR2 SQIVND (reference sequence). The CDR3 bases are TGTGCCAGTAGTATTGGCAGGGCGAGGAAGAACACTGAAGCTTTCTTT. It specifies CASSIGRARKNTEAFF.

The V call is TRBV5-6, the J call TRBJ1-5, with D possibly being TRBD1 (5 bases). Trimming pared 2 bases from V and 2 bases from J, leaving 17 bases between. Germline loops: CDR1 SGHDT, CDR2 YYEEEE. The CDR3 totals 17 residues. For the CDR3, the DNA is TGTGCCAGCAGCTTTCTTGACAGTAGAGGCGGCAATCAGCCCCAGCATTTT. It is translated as CASSFLDSRGGNQPQHF.

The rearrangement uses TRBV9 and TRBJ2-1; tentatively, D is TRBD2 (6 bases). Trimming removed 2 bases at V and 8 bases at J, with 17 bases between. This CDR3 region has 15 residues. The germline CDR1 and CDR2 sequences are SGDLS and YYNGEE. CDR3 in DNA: TGTGCCAGCAGCGTCACGGGGCAGGGAGGTTATGAGCAGTTCTTC. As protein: CASSVTGQGGYEQFF.